The 14 T cell receptor beta chains below all came from one sample that was sequenced in a study of OX40 agonist ivuxolimab in advanced cancers. Library preparation used the immunoSEQ multiplex PCR assay. TCRdb mirrors the immuneACCESS table, restricted to in-frame sequences. Some clones are absent from its copies; in checked studies, under half trace to an unresolved V gene, and the reason for the others is unknown. The sample table records tens of thousands of clones; roughly 90% of these occur just once. Jointly, the top ten make up about a tenth of the sample. Sequenced here: CD4+ or CD8+ T cells sorted from blood, sampled in a trial of the OX40 agonist ivuxolimab. These receptors were obtained from an adult with an advanced solid tumor such as melanoma, head and neck, liver or kidney cancer.

This chain connects TRBV9 to TRBJ2-3; D remains ambiguous. Deletions cut 0 bases from V and 4 bases from J, with 3 bases between. This CDR3 has 12 amino acids. CDR1 is SGDLS, CDR2 YYNGEE, per germline. CDR3 sequence reads: CASSVGADTQYF. The CDR3 nucleotides read TGTGCCAGCAGCGTAGGCGCAGATACGCAGTATTTT. The full variable domain, rest sourced from reference TRBV9 and TRBJ2-3, is DSGVTQTPKHLITATGQRVTLRCSPRSGDLSVYWYQQSLDQGLQFLIQYYNGEERAKGNILERFSAQQFPDLHSELNLSSLELGDSALYFCASSVGADTQYFGPGTRLTVL.

The count of this clone is one. The chain combines TRBV11-2 with TRBJ2-1, with TRBD2 matching 10 bases. CDR3 length: 17 amino acids. J lost 8 bases, V lost 0 bases, and 10 bases had no gene match. Germline values: CDR1 SGHAT, CDR2 FQNNGV. The CDR3 spells CASSLERLAGVDDEQFF. The CDR3 region has the DNA TGTGCCAGCAGCTTAGAACGGCTAGCGGGAGTTGATGATGAGCAGTTCTTC.

The V gene is TRBV28, the J gene TRBJ2-3; D remains ambiguous. This CDR3 has 13 residues. The germline V and J ends were trimmed by 3 bases and 2 bases, with 6 bases remaining between them. In germline, CDR1 is MDHEN, CDR2 SYDVKM. The CDR3 here is CASSFSYTDTQYF. As DNA, the CDR3 is TGTGCCAGCAGTTTCTCCTACACAGATACGCAGTATTTT.

This clone has only one observation. The V and J genes are TRBV4-2 and TRBJ2-7; D gene uncertain. This CDR3 comprises 14 residues. Germline CDR1 and CDR2: LGHNA and YNFKEQ. V was shortened by 1 base and J by 0 bases, with 7 bases between the two germline ends. The CDR3 loop is CASSQGVGSYEQYV. DNA of the CDR3: TGTGCCAGCAGCCAAGGGGTGGGCTCCTACGAGCAGTACGTC.

V and J are TRBV11-2 and TRBJ2-7; 7 bases are a match to TRBD2. Per germline, CDR1 SGHAT and CDR2 FQNNGV. V lost 0 bases to trimming and J lost 3 bases; unmatched junction nucleotides: 5. CDR3 length equals 15 residues. The CDR3 here is CASSLDAAGYYEQYF. The CDR3 DNA sequence: TGTGCCAGCAGCTTAGACGCAGCGGGGTACTACGAGCAGTACTTC.

The chain joins TRBV30 to TRBJ1-6; weak D call: TRBD1 (5 bases). V was clipped by 1 base and J by 9 bases, with 10 bases between them. CDR3 size: 13 residues. The germline CDR1 and CDR2 sequences are GTSNPN and SVGIG (reference sequence). CDR3: CAWSGGRSSPLHF. The CDR3 DNA reads as TGTGCCTGGAGTGGGGGGAGATCTTCACCCCTCCACTTT.

The chain combines TRBV2 with TRBJ2-2; 8 positions agree with TRBD1. The CDR3 is made up of 18 amino acids. J was trimmed by 2 bases and V by 4 bases; bases with no gene match: 12. CDR1 is SNHLY, CDR2 FYNNEI, per germline. In DNA, the CDR3 is TGTGCCAGCAGTGCGATTAGGGAGACAGGGGCTAACACCGGGGAGCTGTTTTTT. Residues: CASSAIRETGANTGELFF. Full variable domain (rest looked up from reference TRBV2 and TRBJ2-2): EPEVTQTPSHQVTQMGQEVILRCVPISNHLYFYWYRQILGQKVEFLVSFYNNEISEKSEIFDDQFSVERPDGSNFTLKIRSTKLEDSAMYFCASSAIRETGANTGELFFGEGSRLTVL.

The chain joins TRBV7-3 to TRBJ2-3; 13 positions agree with TRBD2. CDR1 and CDR2 from the germline V gene are SGHTA and FQGTGA. V gave up 4 bases and J gave up 4 bases; unmatched junction bases: 5. The CDR3 totals 16 residues. DNA of the CDR3: TGTGCCAGCAGCTCCAGGACTAGCGGGAGTGCAGATACGCAGTATTTT. This sequence encodes CASSSRTSGSADTQYF.

This clone showed up just once. CDR3 sequence reads: CASSESGRFTDTQYF. Written as DNA, the CDR3 is TGTGCCAGCAGTGAAAGCGGGAGGTTCACAGATACGCAGTATTTT. The chain links TRBV2 to TRBJ2-3, with TRBD2 matching 9 bases. Germline V lookup: CDR1 SNHLY, CDR2 FYNNEI. The V segment lost 2 bases and the J segment 2 bases; nucleotides outside the gene matches: 2. The CDR3 consists of 15 residues. The complete variable domain, with remaining parts taken from reference TRBV2 and TRBJ2-3, reads EPEVTQTPSHQVTQMGQEVILRCVPISNHLYFYWYRQILGQKVEFLVSFYNNEISEKSEIFDDQFSVERPDGSNFTLKIRSTKLEDSAMYFCASSESGRFTDTQYFGPGTRLTVL.

By share, this clone counts as medium-sized. This specimen includes other DNA sequences encoding the same CDR3. V gene TRBV6-5 combines with J gene TRBJ2-4; no clear D. The germline CDR1 and CDR2 sequences are MNHEY and SVGAGI. V lost 0 bases and J 9 bases, leaving 9 bases between the germline ends. The CDR3 is 13 residues long. The CDR3 DNA follows: TGTGCCAGCAGTTACTCTGTCCTTGGCATTCAGTACTTC. It encodes CASSYSVLGIQYF.

This clone was counted between two and nine times. This chain joins TRBV4-1 and TRBJ1-5; no clear D gene. Between the trimmed V and J ends, which lost 3 bases and 2 bases, there was a span of 8 bases. The CDR3 is 14 amino acids. The germline V gene encodes CDR1 MGHRA and CDR2 YSYEKL. The CDR3 nucleotides are TGCGCCAGCAGCCATTTAGGAGGCAATCAGCCCCAGCATTTT. It is translated as CASSHLGGNQPQHF.

V is TRBV7-8 and J is TRBJ1-4, with D unresolved. Trimming removed 2 bases from V and 9 bases from J, with 7 bases in between. Germline V CDR1 and CDR2: SGHVS, FQNEAQ. This CDR3 has 12 amino acids. The chain's CDR3 is CASSLSRQKLFF. In DNA form, the CDR3 reads TGTGCCAGCAGCTTATCCAGGCAAAAACTGTTTTTT.

This chain links TRBV27 with TRBJ2-1, with 11 bases that match TRBD2. Germline CDR1 and CDR2: MNHEY and SMNVEV (reference sequence). With 4 bases clipped from V and 9 bases from J, the junction kept 8 bases outside the gene matches. This CDR3 is 15 amino acids long. This chain's CDR3 is CASSSLAGGRGEQFF. Written as DNA, the CDR3 is TGTGCCAGCAGTTCGCTAGCGGGGGGCAGGGGTGAGCAGTTCTTC.

The V and J genes are TRBV10-1 and TRBJ2-3; 11 nucleotides align to TRBD2. The CDR3 is 18 amino acids. V trimming: 0 bases; J trimming: 5 bases; junction bases outside the gene matches: 10. The germline V gene has CDR1 WNHNN and CDR2 SYGVQD (reference sequence). The CDR3 here is CASSESYLAGGGIDTQYF. CDR3 coding DNA: TGCGCCAGCAGTGAGTCGTATCTAGCGGGAGGAGGGATAGATACGCAGTATTTT.